The text below deals with one T cell receptor beta chain. The target antigen is unknown. The data originate from a study of shared clonotypes between healthy human individuals. The CDR3 length is 14 residues. V lost 2 bases to trimming and J lost 3 bases, with 10 bases between them. Germline-derived CDR1 and CDR2 are MNHEY and SVGAGI. Profiling relied on immunoSEQ multiplex PCR, and the TCRdb table lists in-frame clones only, not all of them. Of about 2.2 million clones in the sample, about 92% were seen once. Overall study results and limits: Specimens sampled were limited to blood, with tissue repertoires likely differing. The generation probabilities recorded for non-shared clonotypes fell below those of clonotypes shared by all four donors. At large depth, rarefaction still showed sorted-subset sequencing to be incomplete. It was the few donors that limited the genetic and exposure-history diversity represented.

Terminally differentiated effector memory CD45RA+ cells were excluded from the naive CD8 cells, which were CD45RO-negative and positively selected for CCR7. This chain connects TRBV6-5 to TRBJ1-2; D is undetermined. The sequenced sample was naive CD8+ T cells from PBMCs. This TCR came from a man aged 18 to 29 in good health. Some clones in this sample may be carry-over from other donors' samples. Here the CDR3 DNA reads TGTGCCAGCAGTTACCGGACGTCATACTATGGCTACACCTTC. It yields the protein CASSYRTSYYGYTF.